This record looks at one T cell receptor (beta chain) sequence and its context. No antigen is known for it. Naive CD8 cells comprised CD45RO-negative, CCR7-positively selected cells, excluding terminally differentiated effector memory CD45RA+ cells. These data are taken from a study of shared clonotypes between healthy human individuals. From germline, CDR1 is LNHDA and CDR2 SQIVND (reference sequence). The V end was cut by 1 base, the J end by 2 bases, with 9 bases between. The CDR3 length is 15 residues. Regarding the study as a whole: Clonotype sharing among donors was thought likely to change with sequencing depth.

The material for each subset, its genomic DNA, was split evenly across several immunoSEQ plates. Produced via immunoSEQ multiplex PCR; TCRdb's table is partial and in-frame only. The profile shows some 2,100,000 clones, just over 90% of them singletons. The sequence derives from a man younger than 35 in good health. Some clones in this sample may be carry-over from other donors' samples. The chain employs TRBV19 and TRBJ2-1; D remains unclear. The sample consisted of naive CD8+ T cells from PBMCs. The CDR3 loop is CASSIGMSTYNEQFF. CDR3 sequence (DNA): TGTGCCAGTAGTATAGGCATGAGTACCTACAATGAGCAGTTCTTC. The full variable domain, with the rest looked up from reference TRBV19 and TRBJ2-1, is DGGITQSPKYLFRKEGQNVTLSCEQNLNHDAMYWYRQDPGQGLRLIYYSQIVNDFQKGDIAEGYSVSREKKESFPLTVTSAQKNPTAFYLCASSIGMSTYNEQFFGPGTRLTVL.